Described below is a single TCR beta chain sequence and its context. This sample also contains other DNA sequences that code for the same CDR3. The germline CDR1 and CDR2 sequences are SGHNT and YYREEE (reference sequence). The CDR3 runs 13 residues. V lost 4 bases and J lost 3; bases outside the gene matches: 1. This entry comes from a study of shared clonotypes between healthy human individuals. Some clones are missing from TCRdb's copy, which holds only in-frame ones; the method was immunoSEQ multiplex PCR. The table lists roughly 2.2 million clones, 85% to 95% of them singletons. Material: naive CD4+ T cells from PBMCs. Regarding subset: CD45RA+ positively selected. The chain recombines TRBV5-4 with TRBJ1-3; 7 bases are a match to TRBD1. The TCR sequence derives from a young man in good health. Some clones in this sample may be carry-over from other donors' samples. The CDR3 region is CASSRDSGNTIYF. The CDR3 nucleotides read TGTGCCAGCAGCCGGGACAGTGGAAACACCATATATTTT.